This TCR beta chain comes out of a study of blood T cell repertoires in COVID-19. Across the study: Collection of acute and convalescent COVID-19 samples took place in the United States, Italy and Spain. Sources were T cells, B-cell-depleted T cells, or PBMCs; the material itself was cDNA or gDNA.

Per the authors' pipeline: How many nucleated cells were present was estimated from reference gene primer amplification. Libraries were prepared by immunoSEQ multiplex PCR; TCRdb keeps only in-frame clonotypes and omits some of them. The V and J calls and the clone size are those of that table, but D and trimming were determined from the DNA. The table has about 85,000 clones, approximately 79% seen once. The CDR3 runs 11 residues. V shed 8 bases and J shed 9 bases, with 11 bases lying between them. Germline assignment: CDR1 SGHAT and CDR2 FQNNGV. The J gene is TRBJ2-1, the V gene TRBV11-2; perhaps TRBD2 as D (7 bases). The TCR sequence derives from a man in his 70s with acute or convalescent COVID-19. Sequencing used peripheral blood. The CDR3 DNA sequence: TGTGCCAGCTGGGGGGGCTCTGAGCAGTTCTTC. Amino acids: CASWGGSEQFF. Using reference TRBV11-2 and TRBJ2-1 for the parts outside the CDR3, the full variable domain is EAGVAQSPRYKIIEKRQSVAFWCNPISGHATLYWYQQILGQGPKLLIQFQNNGVVDDSQLPKDRFSAERLKGVDSTLKIQPAKLEDSAVYLCASWGGSEQFFGPGTRLTVL.